This T cell receptor beta chain was sequenced for a study of T-cell reconstitution after alpha-beta-depleted transplantation in children (dated by TCRdb to 2016 to 2017). Background for the entire study: T-cell immune reconstitution after TCRalphabeta/CD19-depleted allogeneic hematopoietic cell transplantation in children was quantitatively tracked in the study by means of TCR repertoire profiling.

Libraries were prepared through PCR. TCRdb shows the sequencer as Illumina HiSeq 2500. TCR library preparation used molecular barcoding, with unique molecular identifiers applied to normalize quantification of the TCRbeta repertoire. Starting from the raw public reads, TCRdb applied fastp trimming at Q25, assembled clones with MiXCR and retained in-frame beta chains. Rows are unified per CDR3 protein, each entry keeping the most common DNA and genes. This sample holds over 400,000 distinct CDR3 sequences; roughly an eighth were observed only once. The top ten clonotypes cover about 6% of the sample. The germline ends are 10 bases apart after V is trimmed by 0 bases and J by 3 bases. The cysteine opens and the phenylalanine closes a CDR3 of 15 amino acids. The DNA shown is the 45-base CDR3, in frame from base 1. For CDR1 and CDR2, the germline V gene lists SGHRS and YFSETQ. This clonotype was found a few times. The specificity of this receptor is unknown. The sample holds no much larger clone one base away, and base qualities are not on file.

Here the chain combines TRBV5-1 and TRBJ2-1, and possibly TRBD2, on 6 matching bases. Source: PBMCs from the stem cell graft donor, taken from the stem cell graft. This TCR was sampled from a human donor who donated a stem cell graft to a child with combined immunodeficiency. The CDR3 protein: CASSLDGTRYNEQFF. The bases read TGCGCCAGCAGCTTGGATGGGACTCGCTACAATGAGCAGTTCTTC.